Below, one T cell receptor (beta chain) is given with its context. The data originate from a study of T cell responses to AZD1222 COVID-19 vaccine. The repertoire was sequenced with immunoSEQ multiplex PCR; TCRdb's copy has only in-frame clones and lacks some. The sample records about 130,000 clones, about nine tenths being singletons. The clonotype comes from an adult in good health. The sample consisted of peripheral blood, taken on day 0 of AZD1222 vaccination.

The CDR3 reads CASSSFGLAGGQVGETQYF. The CDR3 DNA reads TGTGCCAGCAGCTCCTTCGGACTAGCGGGGGGGCAGGTGGGAGAGACCCAGTACTTC. The chain links TRBV3-1 (or the pseudogene TRBV3-2) to TRBJ2-5, with 15 bases that match TRBD2. Germline assignment: CDR1 LGHDT and CDR2 YNNKEL (reference sequence). V was clipped by 5 bases and J by 4 bases; unmatched bases: 14. The CDR3 spans 19 residues.